These T cell receptor beta chains were read from a single sample in a study of blood T cell repertoires in COVID-19. The repertoire was sequenced with immunoSEQ multiplex PCR; TCRdb's copy has only in-frame clones and lacks some. The sample lists about 130,000 clones, roughly 80% occurring once. The sample was peripheral blood. These receptors all come from an elderly woman with acute or convalescent COVID-19. The CDR3 runs from the conserved cysteine through the conserved F or W. D genes are given only for firm matches. Size is omitted from some rows. Given values are once, few, many or a class for expanded clones.

j_gene	abundance	d_gene	v_gene	CDR3aa	CDR3nt
TRBJ1-1	NA	NA	TRBV6-5	CASSSGHLNTEAFF	TGTGCCAGCAGTTCGGGACACCTGAACACTGAAGCTTTCTTT
TRBJ1-5	once	NA	TRBV6-5	CASSRESPFGQPQHF	TGTGCCAGCAGTCGTGAATCCCCCTTCGGTCAGCCCCAGCATTTT
TRBJ2-6	NA	NA	TRBV5-4	CASSSTARSGANVLTF	TGTGCCAGCAGCTCGACAGCGCGCTCTGGGGCCAACGTCCTGACTTTC
TRBJ1-2	NA	NA	TRBV5-1	CASSPRPGDGGYTF	TGCGCCAGCAGCCCACGCCCGGGTGACGGTGGCTACACCTTC
TRBJ1-4	NA	TRBD1	TRBV30	CAWSAQGGATNEKLFF	TGTGCCTGGAGCGCTCAGGGGGGCGCGACTAATGAAAAACTGTTTTTT
TRBJ1-4	NA	NA	TRBV15	CATSRDPGMGAAYEKLFF	TGTGCCACCAGCAGAGATCCTGGGATGGGGGCAGCGTATGAAAAACTGTTTTTT
TRBJ1-2	NA	NA	TRBV19	CASSILRNYGYTF	TGTGCCAGTAGTATATTACGGAACTATGGCTACACCTTC
TRBJ2-5	few	NA	TRBV19	CASSTTGKETQYF	TGTGCCAGTAGTACCACAGGAAAAGAGACCCAGTACTTC
TRBJ2-7	NA	TRBD1	TRBV29-1	CSVPTQGGTGGGEQYF	TGCAGCGTTCCAACCCAAGGCGGGACAGGGGGCGGGGAGCAGTACTTC
TRBJ1-6	NA	TRBD1	TRBV18	CASSTGLGSPLHF	TGTGCCAGCTCGACAGGGTTGGGCTCACCCCTCCACTTT
TRBJ1-4	NA	NA	TRBV27	CASSFFATTNEKLFF	TGTGCCAGCAGTTTCTTCGCTACAACTAATGAAAAACTGTTTTTT
TRBJ2-5	NA	NA	TRBV10-2	CASSEVAGETQYF	TGCGCCAGCAGTGAGGTAGCCGGCGAGACCCAGTACTTC
TRBJ2-1	NA	NA	TRBV6-5	CASTRDSYNEQFF	TGTGCCAGCACCAGGGACTCCTACAATGAGCAGTTCTTC
TRBJ1-1	once	NA	TRBV12-3/TRBV12-4	CASSSDSGTEAFF	TGTGCCAGCAGCTCGGACAGTGGGACTGAAGCTTTCTTT
TRBJ1-2	NA	TRBD1	TRBV7-2	CASSWTGGDYGYTF	TGTGCCAGCAGCTGGACAGGGGGTGACTATGGCTACACCTTC
TRBJ2-2	NA	TRBD2	TRBV2	CASSAGTSGGGELFF	TGTGCCAGCAGTGCCGGGACTAGCGGGGGCGGGGAGCTGTTTTTT
TRBJ2-4	NA	TRBD2	TRBV4-1	CASSRLLRGDHNIQYF	TGCGCCAGCAGCCGCCTACTGCGGGGGGACCACAACATTCAGTACTTC
TRBJ2-3	NA	NA	TRBV6-5	CASSYSSTADTQYF	TGTGCCAGCAGTTACTCGTCGACAGCTGATACGCAGTATTTT
TRBJ1-2	once	NA	TRBV5-1	CASSLARDGYTF	TGCGCCAGCAGCTTGGCAAGAGATGGCTACACCTTC
TRBJ2-2	NA	NA	TRBV7-3	CASSLLDTGELFF	TGTGCCAGCAGCCTACTAGATACCGGGGAGCTGTTTTTT
TRBJ2-3	NA	NA	TRBV7-2	CASSSDRSTDTQYF	TGTGCCAGCAGCTCTGACAGGAGCACAGATACGCAGTATTTT
TRBJ1-1	once	TRBD1	TRBV12-3/TRBV12-4	CASSRTGGEAFF	TGTGCCAGCAGTCGGACAGGGGGCGAAGCTTTCTTT
TRBJ1-6	once	NA	TRBV21-1	CASSKARTGPRNSPLHF	TGTGCCAGCAGCAAAGCCAGGACAGGGCCTCGGAATTCACCCCTCCACTTT
TRBJ1-2	NA	TRBD1	TRBV18	CASSPYTGQGNYGYTF	TGTGCCAGCTCACCGTATACGGGACAGGGGAACTATGGCTACACCTTC
TRBJ2-7	NA	TRBD1	TRBV5-1	CASSLTQGSYEQYF	TGCGCCAGCAGCTTGACACAGGGGAGCTACGAGCAGTACTTC
TRBJ2-3	NA	TRBD2	TRBV3-1/TRBV3-2	CASTTSGGKDTQYF	TGTGCCAGTACAACTAGCGGGGGGAAGGATACGCAGTATTTT